This TCR beta chain derives from a study of identifying expanded T cells in peripheral blood. Note on this clone: Antigen unknown.

Study findings and constraints: Across healthy donors, higher total template counts meant significantly greater approximately 2-week count variance. Technical replicates showed about 1.2 changed clones; roughly two weeks around 15; four weeks 19.

Trimming shortened V by 4 bases and J by 7 bases, and 7 bases separated the two germline ends. CDR1 DFQATT and CDR2 SNEGSKA come from the germline V gene (reference sequence). This CDR3 region has 10 residues. TCRdb's copy holds only in-frame clones and misses some; the assay was immunoSEQ multiplex PCR. The sample carries about 100,000 clones, about 89% recorded once. No infections or other immune events were documented during collection. The chain employs TRBV20-1 and TRBJ1-1, with a weak D call TRBD1 (5 bases). This TCR came from a person aged 18 to 70 in good health. Material for sequencing was blood. The CDR3 protein is CSATQVEAFF. CDR3 DNA sequence: TGCAGTGCTACACAGGTTGAAGCTTTCTTT.